This TCR beta chain was sequenced for a study of neurological immune-mediated disorders. Trimming took 1 base from V and 0 from J, leaving 9 bases between them. There are 15 residues in the CDR3. Germline CDR1 and CDR2: DFQATT and SNEGSKA (reference sequence). Regarding the study as a whole: HTLV-1-associated myelopathy showed the most TCR clonal expansion; multiple sclerosis the least, below healthy controls.

Turning to this clonotype: Its antigen is undetermined.

The authors produced cDNA by 5'RACE using 10-nucleotide random UMIs. TCRdb fed the 5' RACE reads into MiXCR, producing one record per CDR3 protein. Found here are 50,000 or so distinct CDR3 sequences, around 16% of them singletons; the top ten hold roughly 4%. The source of this sequence is a man in his sixties in good health. This chain joins TRBV20-1 and TRBJ2-2; D is possibly TRBD2 (6 bases). Sequenced sample: PBMCs. In DNA form, the CDR3 reads TGCAGTGCTAGAGTCGGGAGCTCGAACACCGGGGAGCTGTTTTTT. Translation gives CSARVGSSNTGELFF.